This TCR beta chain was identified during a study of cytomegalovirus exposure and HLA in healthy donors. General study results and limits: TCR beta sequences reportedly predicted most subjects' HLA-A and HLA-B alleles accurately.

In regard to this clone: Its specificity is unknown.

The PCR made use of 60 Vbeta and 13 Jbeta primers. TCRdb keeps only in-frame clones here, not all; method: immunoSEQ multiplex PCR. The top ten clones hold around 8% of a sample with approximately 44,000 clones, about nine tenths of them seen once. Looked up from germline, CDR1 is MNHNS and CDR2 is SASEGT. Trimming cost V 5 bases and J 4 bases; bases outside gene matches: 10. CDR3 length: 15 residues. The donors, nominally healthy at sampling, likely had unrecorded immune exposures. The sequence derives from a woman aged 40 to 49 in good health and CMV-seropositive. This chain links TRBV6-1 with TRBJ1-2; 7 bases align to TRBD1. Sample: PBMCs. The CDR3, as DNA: TGTGCCAGCAGTCCACAGGGGAGGAATAGCTATGGCTACACCTTC. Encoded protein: CASSPQGRNSYGYTF.